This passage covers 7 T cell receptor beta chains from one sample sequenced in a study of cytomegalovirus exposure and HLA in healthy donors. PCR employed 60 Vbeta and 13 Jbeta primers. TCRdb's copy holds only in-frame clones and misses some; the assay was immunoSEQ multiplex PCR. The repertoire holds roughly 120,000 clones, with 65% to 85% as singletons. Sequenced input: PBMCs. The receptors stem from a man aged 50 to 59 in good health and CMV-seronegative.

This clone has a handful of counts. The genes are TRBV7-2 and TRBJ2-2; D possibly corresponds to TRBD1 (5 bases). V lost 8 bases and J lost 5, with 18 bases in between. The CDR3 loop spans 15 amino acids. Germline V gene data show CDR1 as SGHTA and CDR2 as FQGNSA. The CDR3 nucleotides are TGTGCCAGCGGTAGGGGTGTTTTAGGGACCGGGGAGCTGTTTTTT. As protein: CASGRGVLGTGELFF.

The CDR3 DNA reads TGTGCCGGTGGAGGGGCTAATGAAAAACTGTTTTTT. Translation gives CAGGGANEKLFF. The chain carries TRBV9 and TRBJ1-4; tentative D call: TRBD1 (5 bases). V shed 10 bases and J shed 3 bases, with 10 bases lying between them. The CDR3 length is 12 residues. CDR1 and CDR2 (germline): SGDLS, YYNGEE.

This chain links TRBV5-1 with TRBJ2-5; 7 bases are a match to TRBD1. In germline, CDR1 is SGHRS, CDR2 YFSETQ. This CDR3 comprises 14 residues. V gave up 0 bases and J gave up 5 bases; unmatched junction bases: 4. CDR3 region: CASSLGQGGETQYF. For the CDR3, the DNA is TGCGCCAGCAGCTTGGGACAGGGTGGGGAGACCCAGTACTTC.

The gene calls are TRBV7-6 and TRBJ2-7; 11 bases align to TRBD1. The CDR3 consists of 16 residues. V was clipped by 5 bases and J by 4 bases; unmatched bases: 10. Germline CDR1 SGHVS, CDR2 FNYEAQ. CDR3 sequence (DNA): TGTGCCAGCAGCCCACTGGTGGGACAGGGGGGATACGAGCAGTACTTC. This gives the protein CASSPLVGQGGYEQYF.

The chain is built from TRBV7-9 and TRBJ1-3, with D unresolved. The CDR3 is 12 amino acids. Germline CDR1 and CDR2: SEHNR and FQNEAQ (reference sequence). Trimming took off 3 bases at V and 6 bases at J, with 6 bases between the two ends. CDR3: CASSLAENTIYF. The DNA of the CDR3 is TGTGCCAGCAGCTTGGCGGAAAACACCATATATTTT.

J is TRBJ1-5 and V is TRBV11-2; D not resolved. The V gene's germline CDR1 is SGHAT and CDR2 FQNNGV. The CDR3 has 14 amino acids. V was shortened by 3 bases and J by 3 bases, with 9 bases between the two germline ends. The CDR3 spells CASSLGSLNQPQHF. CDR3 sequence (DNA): TGTGCCAGCAGCTTGGGCAGCCTCAATCAGCCCCAGCATTTT.

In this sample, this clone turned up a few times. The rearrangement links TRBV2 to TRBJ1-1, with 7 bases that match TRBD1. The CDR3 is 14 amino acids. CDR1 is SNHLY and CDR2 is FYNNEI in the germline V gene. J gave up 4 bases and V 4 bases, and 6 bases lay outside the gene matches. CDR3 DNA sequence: TGTGCCAGCAGTGTCGACAGGGTTTCCACTGAAGCTTTCTTT. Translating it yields CASSVDRVSTEAFF.